This TCR beta chain was identified in a study of regulatory T cells in long-lasting Graves disease. Time point given: persistent/refractory GD, antithyroid drugs over 5 years with positive TRAb. RNA extracted from PBMCs served as the sequencing template. This clonotype was seen more than once but under ten times. CDR3 regions were amplified by Arm-PCR using iRepertoire HTBI primers to build TCR beta libraries. In TCRdb, the multiplex PCR reads were re-called with MiXCR into one record per CDR3 protein. Altogether over 450,000 distinct CDR3 sequences are present, roughly 21% being singletons, with the ten largest covering roughly 7%. This clonotype was sampled from a female donor with Graves disease. The sample was peripheral blood mononuclear cells (PBMCs), taken when the disease was refractory, from a patient treated with antithyroid drugs.

The CDR3 bases are TGCAGCGTTGAAGGACGGCTAGCTAACTATGGCTACACCTTC. Translation: CSVEGRLANYGYTF. This chain joins TRBV29-1 and TRBJ1-2; no reliable D call. This CDR3 has 14 amino acids. V lost 1 base and J 0 bases, leaving 9 bases between the germline ends. Germline V gene data show CDR1 as SQVTM and CDR2 as ANQGSEA.